A selection of T cell receptor beta chains follows, all from one sample in a study of radiotherapy plus CTLA-4 blockade in lung cancer. Sequencing used immunoSEQ multiplex PCR; TCRdb keeps in-frame clones, though not all of them. The table lists approximately 52,000 clones, roughly 83% of them singletons. The sample consisted of peripheral blood, taken from a patient treated with radiotherapy plus ipilimumab. These TCRs come from a human donor with non-small cell lung cancer who had a complete response to radiotherapy plus ipilimumab. Each CDR3 is given with its conserved first and last residue. A D gene is named only where the DNA matches it firmly. Expanded clones get a size class; other rows say once, few or many, or leave the size out.

TRBV14	15	NA	TRBJ2-7	NA	TGTGCCAGCAGCCAAGGCCTAGGGACTCTCTACGAGCAGTACTTC	CASSQGLGTLYEQYF
TRBV29-1	12	NA	TRBJ2-1	TRBD1	TGCAGCGCCCGGGACAGCTACAATGAGCAGTTCTTC	CSARDSYNEQFF
TRBV9	21	NA	TRBJ2-5	TRBD2	TGTGCCAGCAGTTTTTTCTCCGGGACTAGCGGGGGGGCTGGGTCTTTAGAGACCCAGTACTTC	CASSFFSGTSGGAGSLETQYF
TRBV5-1	13	NA	TRBJ1-2	NA	TGCGCCAGCAGTTTGACAGTATCGTATGGCTACACCTTC	CASSLTVSYGYTF
TRBV7-9	13	NA	TRBJ2-5	NA	TGTGCCAGCAGCTTAGAACGGGGAGAGACCCAGTACTTC	CASSLERGETQYF
TRBV19	14	NA	TRBJ1-5	NA	TGTGCCAGTACCGTCGTTTTGGGACTCAGTTCCCAGCATTTT	CASTVVLGLSSQHF
TRBV9	13	few	TRBJ2-1	NA	TGTGCCAGCAGCGTAAGGCGGGACAATGAGCAGTTCTTC	CASSVRRDNEQFF
TRBV6-5	13	NA	TRBJ2-7	NA	TGTGCCAGCAGATCACTCCAGGGTCTCGAGCAGTACTTC	CASRSLQGLEQYF
TRBV15	16	NA	TRBJ2-3	TRBD2	TGTGCCACCAGCAGATCCTTAGCGGGAGGCACAGATACGCAGTATTTT	CATSRSLAGGTDTQYF
TRBV19	14	NA	TRBJ2-7	NA	TGTGCCAGTAGTATCGTGGGCGGGGCCTGGGAGCAGTACTTC	CASSIVGGAWEQYF
TRBV5-1	14	NA	TRBJ1-2	TRBD1	TGCGCCAGCAGCTGGACAGGGGATAACTATGGCTACACCTTC	CASSWTGDNYGYTF
TRBV18	14	once	TRBJ2-7	TRBD1	TGTGCCAGCTCACTCCGACAGGGGGTATACGAGCAGTACTTC	CASSLRQGVYEQYF
TRBV6-5	14	few	TRBJ1-5	TRBD1	TGTGCCAGCAGGGAGACAGGGGGCAATCAGCCCCAGCATTTT	CASRETGGNQPQHF
TRBV19	15	NA	TRBJ1-2	TRBD1	TGTGCCAGTAGTATAGTGGGACAGGGAAACTATGGCTACACCTTC	CASSIVGQGNYGYTF